These 12 T cell receptor beta chains share one sample of origin, sequenced in a study of graft-versus-host responses after intestinal transplantation. TCRdb's table, derived via immunoSEQ multiplex PCR, lists solely in-frame clones and lacks some. The data show under 90,000 clones, 92% seen once. This sample comprised PBMCs, obtained 98 days after intestinal transplantation. These receptors were taken from a human patient who received an intestinal transplant, so some T cells may come from the graft donor.

This sequence joins TRBV2 and TRBJ1-1, with 11 bases identical to TRBD1. The junction had 8 bases not matched to a gene; V was cut back by 5 bases and J by 6 bases. The CDR3 spans 15 residues. CDR1 and CDR2 (germline): SNHLY, FYNNEI. In DNA, the CDR3 is TGTGCCAGCAGTCGGACAGGGGGCGCAGGGGCTGAAGCTTTCTTT. Amino acid sequence: CASSRTGGAGAEAFF. Based on the CDR3 plus reference TRBV2 and TRBJ1-1, the full variable domain is EPEVTQTPSHQVTQMGQEVILRCVPISNHLYFYWYRQILGQKVEFLVSFYNNEISEKSEIFDDQFSVERPDGSNFTLKIRSTKLEDSAMYFCASSRTGGAGAEAFFGQGTRLTVV.

The CDR3 sequence: CASRGYDGYTF. CDR3 nucleotide sequence: TGTGCCAGCAGGGGGTACGATGGCTACACCTTC. This chain joins TRBV5-5 and TRBJ1-2; D is ambiguous. The CDR3 contains 11 residues. Germline V gene sequence: CDR1 SGHKS, CDR2 YYEKEE (reference sequence). V shed 5 bases and J shed 6 bases, with 8 bases lying between them. Combining the CDR3 with reference TRBV5-5 and TRBJ1-2 gives the whole variable domain DAGVTQSPTHLIKTRGQQVTLRCSPISGHKSVSWYQQVLGQGPQFIFQYYEKEERGRGNFPDRFSARQFPNYSSELNVNALLLGDSALYLCASRGYDGYTFGSGTRLTVV.

The J gene is TRBJ2-6, the V gene TRBV19; D call uncertain. Trimming took 7 bases from V and 2 from J, leaving 30 bases between them. This CDR3 region has 21 residues. Germline CDR1 is LNHDA and CDR2 is SQIVND (reference sequence). The CDR3 region is CASTPGRGKGFSTAGANVLTF. CDR3 in DNA: TGTGCCAGTACCCCCGGAAGAGGAAAAGGGTTCTCTACCGCTGGGGCCAACGTCCTGACTTTC. Full variable domain (outside the CDR3, taken from reference TRBV19 and TRBJ2-6): DGGITQSPKYLFRKEGQNVTLSCEQNLNHDAMYWYRQDPGQGLRLIYYSQIVNDFQKGDIAEGYSVSREKKESFPLTVTSAQKNPTAFYLCASTPGRGKGFSTAGANVLTFGAGSRLTVL.

The CDR3 loop is CASTPILSGEAFF. The CDR3 region has the DNA TGTGCCAGCACCCCCATACTCAGTGGTGAAGCTTTCTTT. The J gene is TRBJ1-1, the V gene TRBV6-5; D is ambiguous. This CDR3 region has 13 residues. The germline V gene has CDR1 MNHEY and CDR2 SVGAGI. V lost 7 bases to trimming and J lost 7 bases, with 16 bases between them.

The V and J genes are TRBV7-4 and TRBJ2-2; D perhaps matches TRBD2 (5 bases). V gave up 1 base and J gave up 9 bases, with 9 bases separating them. The CDR3 spans 13 residues. The germline V gene encodes CDR1 SGHVT and CDR2 SQSDAQ. The CDR3 nucleotides are TGTGCCAGCAGCTTAGACCGGGGATGGGAGCTGTTTTTT. Its translation is CASSLDRGWELFF.

The chain has TRBV27 and TRBJ2-5, with 11 bases that match TRBD2. TRBJ2-7 explains the end of the DNA better; the J call may be wrong. Germline V gives CDR1 MNHEY, CDR2 SMNVEV (reference sequence). The CDR3 runs 15 residues. Written as DNA, the CDR3 is TGTGCCAGCAGTGTTAGACTAGCGGGATTGTACGAGCAGTACTTC. It yields the protein CASSVRLAGLYEQYF.

V usage is TRBV29-1 and J usage is TRBJ1-2; maybe TRBD1 (5 bases). V shed 8 bases and J shed 3 bases, with 10 bases lying between them. This CDR3 region has 11 residues. In germline, CDR1 is SQVTM, CDR2 ANQGSEA. This CDR3 is CSLGPDYGYTF. In DNA, the CDR3 is TGCAGCCTGGGACCGGACTATGGCTACACCTTC.

The chain links TRBV9 to TRBJ2-3; D might be TRBD2 (6 bases). There are 15 residues in the CDR3. Trimming pared 3 bases from V and 5 bases from J, leaving 16 bases between. Germline V lookup: CDR1 SGDLS, CDR2 YYNGEE. CDR3 in DNA: TGTGCCAGCAGCGCCCCGGGACTGTTTAGAGATACGCAGTATTTT. Translation gives CASSAPGLFRDTQYF.

This rearrangement joins TRBV12-2 to TRBJ2-3; the table calls TRBD2, which could not be checked here. TRBV12-2 represents a pseudogene. The CDR3 runs to 13 residues. Here the CDR3 reads CASRPSGTDTQYF. DNA of the CDR3: TGTGCAAGTCGCCCTAGCGGCACAGATACGCAGTATTTT.

The sample holds a few counts of this clone. The chain employs TRBV10-3 and TRBJ1-4; 7 bases are a match to TRBD1. The CDR3 sequence is 14 residues long. The trim removed 3 bases at V and 12 bases at J, leaving 10 bases unmatched. Germline CDR1 ENHRY, CDR2 SYGVKD. CDR3 in DNA: TGTGCCATCAGTGATGACAGGGAAGGTTCTGAACTGTTTTTT. Its translation is CAISDDREGSELFF.

This clone has only one observation. The V call is TRBV11-3, the J call TRBJ2-3; TRBD2 agrees at 10 bases. The germline V gene encodes CDR1 SGHNT and CDR2 YENEEA. This CDR3 contains 14 residues. With 5 bases clipped from V and 3 bases from J, the junction kept 2 bases outside the gene matches. The CDR3 loop reads CASSKTSGTDTQYF. CDR3 DNA: TGTGCCAGCAGCAAGACTAGCGGGACAGATACGCAGTATTTT.

The V and J genes are TRBV11-2 and TRBJ2-2; maybe TRBD2 (5 bases). The CDR3 sequence is 16 residues long. Germline loops: CDR1 SGHAT, CDR2 FQNNGV. Trimming shortened V by 5 bases and J by 2 bases, and 15 bases separated the two germline ends. DNA for the CDR3: TGTGCCAGCAGCAAGTACTTCGGGAAAAACACCGGGGAGCTGTTTTTT. Amino acid sequence: CASSKYFGKNTGELFF.